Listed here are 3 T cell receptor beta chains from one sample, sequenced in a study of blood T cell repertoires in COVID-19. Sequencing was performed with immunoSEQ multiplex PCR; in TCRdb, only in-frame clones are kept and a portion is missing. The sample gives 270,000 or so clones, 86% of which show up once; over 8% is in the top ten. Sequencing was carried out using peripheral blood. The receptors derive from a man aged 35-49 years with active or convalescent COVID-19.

In DNA, the CDR3 is TGCGCCAGCAGGGTACAGGGCGCAGGGTCACCCCTCCACTTT. It yields the protein CASRVQGAGSPLHF. This rearrangement joins TRBV5-1 to TRBJ1-6, with TRBD1 as a possible D gene (6 bases). V was cut by 5 bases and J by 10 bases, with 16 bases left in between. The CDR3 covers 14 residues. Germline assignment: CDR1 SGHRS and CDR2 YFSETQ. The full variable domain, in which reference TRBV5-1 and TRBJ1-6 provide the parts outside the CDR3, is KAGVTQTPRYLIKTRGQQVTLSCSPISGHRSVSWYQQTPGQGLQFLFEYFSETQRNKGNFPGRFSGRQFSNSRSEMNVSTLELGDSALYLCASRVQGAGSPLHFGNGTRLTVT.

DNA for the CDR3: TGTGCCTGGAGTAGGATGCAGGTGGATACGCAGTATTTT. Amino acid sequence: CAWSRMQVDTQYF. The chain joins TRBV30 to TRBJ2-3, with D unresolved. The ends were cut back, 2 bases at V and 6 bases at J, with 12 bases in the middle. Germline CDR1 and CDR2: GTSNPN and SVGIG (reference sequence). This CDR3 has 13 residues.

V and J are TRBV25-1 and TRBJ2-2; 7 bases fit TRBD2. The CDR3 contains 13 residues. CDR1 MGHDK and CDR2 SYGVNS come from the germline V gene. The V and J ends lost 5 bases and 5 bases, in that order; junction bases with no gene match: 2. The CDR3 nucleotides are TGTGCCAGCAGTCAGGGAGGGACCGGGGAGCTGTTTTTT. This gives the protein CASSQGGTGELFF.